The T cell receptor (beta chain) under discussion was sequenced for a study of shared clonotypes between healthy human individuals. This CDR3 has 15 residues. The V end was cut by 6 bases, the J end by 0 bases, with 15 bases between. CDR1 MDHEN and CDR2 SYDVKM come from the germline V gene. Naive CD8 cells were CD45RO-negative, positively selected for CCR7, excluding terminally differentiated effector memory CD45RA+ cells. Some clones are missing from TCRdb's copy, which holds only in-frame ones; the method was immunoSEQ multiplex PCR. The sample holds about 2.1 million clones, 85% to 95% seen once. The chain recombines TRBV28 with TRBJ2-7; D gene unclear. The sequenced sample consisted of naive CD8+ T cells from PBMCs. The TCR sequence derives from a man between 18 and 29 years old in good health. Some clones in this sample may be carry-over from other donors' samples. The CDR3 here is CASSSSGWSSYEQYF. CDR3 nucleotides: TGTGCCAGCAGCTCGAGTGGGTGGAGCTCCTACGAGCAGTACTTC.